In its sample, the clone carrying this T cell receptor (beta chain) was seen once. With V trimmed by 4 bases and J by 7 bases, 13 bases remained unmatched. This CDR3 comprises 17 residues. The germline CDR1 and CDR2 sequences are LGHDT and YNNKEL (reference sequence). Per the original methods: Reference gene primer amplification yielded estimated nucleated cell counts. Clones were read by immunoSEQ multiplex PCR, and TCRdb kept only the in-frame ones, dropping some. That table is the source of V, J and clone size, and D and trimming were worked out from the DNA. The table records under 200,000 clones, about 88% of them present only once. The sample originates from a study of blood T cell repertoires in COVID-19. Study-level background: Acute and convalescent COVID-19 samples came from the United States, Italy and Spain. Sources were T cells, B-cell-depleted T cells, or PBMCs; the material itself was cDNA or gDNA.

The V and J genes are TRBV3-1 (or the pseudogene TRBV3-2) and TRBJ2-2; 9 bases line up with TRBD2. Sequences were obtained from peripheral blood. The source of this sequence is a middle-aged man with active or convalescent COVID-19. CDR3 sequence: CASSPITFSGGNGELFF. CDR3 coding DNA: TGTGCCAGCAGCCCAATCACATTTAGCGGGGGAAACGGGGAGCTGTTTTTT.